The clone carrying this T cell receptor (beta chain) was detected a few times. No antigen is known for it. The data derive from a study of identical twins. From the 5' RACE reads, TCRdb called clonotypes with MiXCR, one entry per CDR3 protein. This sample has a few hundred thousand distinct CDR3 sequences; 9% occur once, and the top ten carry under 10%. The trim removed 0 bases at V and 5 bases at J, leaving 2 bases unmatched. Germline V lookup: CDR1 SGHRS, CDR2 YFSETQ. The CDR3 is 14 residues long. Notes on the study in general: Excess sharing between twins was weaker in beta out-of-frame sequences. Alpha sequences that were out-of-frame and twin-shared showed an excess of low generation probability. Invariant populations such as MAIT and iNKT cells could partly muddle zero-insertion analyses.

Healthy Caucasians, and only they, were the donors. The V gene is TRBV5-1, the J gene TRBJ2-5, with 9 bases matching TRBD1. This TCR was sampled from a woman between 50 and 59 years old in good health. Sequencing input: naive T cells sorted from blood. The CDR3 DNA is TGCGCCAGCAGCTTGGTACAGGGGGCCGAGACCCAGTACTTC. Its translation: CASSLVQGAETQYF.